This T cell receptor beta chain was observed in a study of post-analysis software for immune sequencing data. Study as a whole: Relapsing-remitting, secondary progressive and progressive-relapsing courses of multiple sclerosis were included. Study-wide findings and caveats: Controls showed lower frequencies than patients for roughly five TRBV segments, and TRBV5-6, TRBV5-1 and TRBV20-1 were among these. Diversity measured as normalized Chao1 was significantly lower in multiple sclerosis patients than in controls.

About this clonotype itself: Its antigen is not identified.

This CDR3 region has 16 residues. CDR1 is MDHEN and CDR2 is SYDVKM in the germline V gene. TCR beta libraries were prepared from cDNA with unique molecular identifiers. Input populations of 1 to 10 million T cells gave rise to 500,000 or so cDNA molecules. TCRdb processed the PCR reads anew with MiXCR; each CDR3 protein has one entry. Of approximately 770,000 distinct CDR3 sequences listed, about 43% are singletons. Sequencing was performed on blood. The TCR comes from a girl aged 10-17 years with multiple sclerosis. The chain has TRBV28 and TRBJ2-5; D is unresolved. Near its end, the DNA agrees better with TRBJ2-7, so the J call may be wrong. CDR3 in DNA: TGTGCCAGCAGTGAACTACTCCTCGGTCGACCAGGCGAGCAGTACTTC. Amino acid sequence: CASSELLLGRPGEQYF.